This T cell receptor (beta chain) comes out of a study of OX40 agonist ivuxolimab in advanced cancers. Study overall: The diagnoses of dose-escalation patients were hepatocellular carcinoma, melanoma, renal cell or head and neck cancer. Study outcomes and limitations: In the expanded peripheral T cells, antigen specificity was never determined.

TCRdb keeps only in-frame clones here, not all; method: immunoSEQ multiplex PCR. The sample has some 26,000 clones, about 80% seen once. As regards this clone: The target antigen is unknown.

In germline, CDR1 is MDHEN, CDR2 SYDVKM. The CDR3 loop spans 17 amino acids. Trimming cost V 4 bases and J 1 base; bases outside gene matches: 7. Material: CD4+ or CD8+ T cells sorted from blood, obtained in a trial of the OX40 agonist ivuxolimab. The origin of this receptor is an adult with an advanced solid tumor such as melanoma, head and neck, liver or kidney cancer. The chain combines TRBV28 with TRBJ2-3, with 11 bases fitting TRBD2. CDR3 amino acids: CASSSGLAETGTDTQYF. In DNA form, the CDR3 reads TGTGCCAGCAGTTCGGGACTAGCGGAGACGGGCACAGATACGCAGTATTTT.